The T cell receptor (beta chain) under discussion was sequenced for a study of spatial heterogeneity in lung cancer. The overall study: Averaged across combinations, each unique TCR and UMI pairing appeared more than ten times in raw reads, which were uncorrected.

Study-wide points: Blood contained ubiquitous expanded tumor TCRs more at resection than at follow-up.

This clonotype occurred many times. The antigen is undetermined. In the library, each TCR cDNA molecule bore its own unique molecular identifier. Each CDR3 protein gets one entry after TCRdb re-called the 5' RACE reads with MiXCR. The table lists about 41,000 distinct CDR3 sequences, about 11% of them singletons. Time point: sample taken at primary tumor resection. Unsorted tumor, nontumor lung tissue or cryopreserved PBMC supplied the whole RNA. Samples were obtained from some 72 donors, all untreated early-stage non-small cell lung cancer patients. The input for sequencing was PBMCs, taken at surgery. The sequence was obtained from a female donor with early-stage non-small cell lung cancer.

The CDR3 loop is CASSHVRGRTEAFF. The CDR3 nucleotides read TGTGCCAGCAGCCACGTACGCGGGAGGACTGAAGCTTTCTTT. This sequence joins TRBV3-1 and TRBJ1-1, with D unresolved. The length of the CDR3 is 14 residues. Between the trimmed V and J ends, which lost 3 bases and 5 bases, there was a span of 13 bases. Germline V gives CDR1 LGHDT, CDR2 YNNKEL (reference sequence).